The 29 T cell receptor beta chains presented below share a single source sample, sequenced in a study of cytomegalovirus exposure and HLA in healthy donors. The PCR used 60 Vbeta and 13 Jbeta primers. Using immunoSEQ multiplex PCR, the repertoire was profiled, and TCRdb retains in-frame clones only, with some absent. This sample has a few hundred thousand clones; 80% to 95% occur once, and the top ten carry about 1.5%. The sample comprised PBMCs. Receptors originate from a girl aged 2-15 years in good health and CMV-seronegative.

The chain is built from TRBV12-5 and TRBJ1-3, with TRBD1 matching 7 bases. The CDR3 runs to 15 residues. Unmatched junction bases numbered 9, after V lost 6 bases and J lost 4 bases. Germline V gene data show CDR1 as LGHNT and CDR2 as FRNRAP. CDR3 in DNA: TGTGCTAGTGGCCTCAACCCGGGACAGGGAAACACCATATATTTT. Translation: CASGLNPGQGNTIYF.

The V and J genes are TRBV6-1 and TRBJ1-2, with 10 bases that match TRBD1. CDR3 length: 19 residues. Looked up from germline, CDR1 is MNHNS and CDR2 is SASEGT. V shed 0 bases, J shed 2 bases, and the junction held 12 bases outside the gene matches. For the CDR3, the DNA is TGTGCCAGCAGTGAAGCCCTTATGACCCGACAGGGGGCGAACTATGGCTACACCTTC. Its translation: CASSEALMTRQGANYGYTF.

V usage is TRBV5-6 and J usage is TRBJ2-5; D remains unclear. The V end lost 5 bases, the J end lost 4 bases, and 9 bases lay between the germline ends. The CDR3 sequence is 12 residues long. Germline CDR1 is SGHDT and CDR2 is YYEEEE. DNA of the CDR3: TGTGCCAGCAGTTCGCGGCCAGAGACCCAGTACTTC. This encodes CASSSRPETQYF.

The chain links TRBV6-6 to TRBJ2-4; unclear D gene. Germline CDR1 reads MNHNY; CDR2 reads SVGAGI (reference sequence). The CDR3 has 16 residues. The germline V and J ends were trimmed by 5 bases and 1 base, with 15 bases remaining between them. The CDR3 region has the DNA TGTGCCAGCAGTCCACAGTCTCCATTGGCCAAAAACATTCAGTACTTC. It is translated as CASSPQSPLAKNIQYF.

In this sample, this clone turned up once. V usage is TRBV27 and J usage is TRBJ2-2; TRBD2 might be the D (7 bases). Germline CDR1 reads MNHEY; CDR2 reads SMNVEV (reference sequence). The CDR3 has 15 amino acids. Trimming removed 4 bases from V and 5 bases from J, with 14 bases in between. The CDR3 sequence: CASSWGGVLTGELFF. As DNA, the CDR3 is TGTGCCAGCAGTTGGGGGGGCGTTCTAACCGGGGAGCTGTTTTTT.

The chain combines TRBV13 with TRBJ2-1; 10 bases align to TRBD2. Germline assignment: CDR1 PRHDT and CDR2 FYEKMQ (reference sequence). Trimming took 5 bases from V and 5 from J; bases not matched to a gene: 18. The CDR3 spans 19 residues. As DNA, the CDR3 is TGTGCCAGCAGCGGAAGGACTAGCGGTCAAATTCTTGAGGACAATGAGCAGTTCTTC. It translates to CASSGRTSGQILEDNEQFF.

This sequence joins TRBV5-4 and TRBJ2-7, with a weak D call TRBD2 (6 bases). This CDR3 contains 16 residues. Trimming shortened V by 1 base and J by 5 bases, and 19 bases separated the two germline ends. CDR1 is SGHNT, CDR2 YYREEE, per germline (reference sequence). CDR3 DNA sequence: TGTGCCAGCAGCTTGTCTGACGGACGTCCGGGGGACGAGCAGTACTTC. Translated, it gives CASSLSDGRPGDEQYF.

The chain carries TRBV15 and TRBJ2-2; tentative D call: TRBD2 (7 bases). Between the trimmed V and J ends, which lost 3 bases and 8 bases, there was a span of 16 bases. Germline assignment: CDR1 LNHNV and CDR2 YYDKDF (reference sequence). The length of the CDR3 is 15 residues. The chain's CDR3 is CATSSFTGREGELFF. The CDR3 nucleotides are TGTGCCACCAGCAGCTTTACAGGGAGGGAGGGGGAGCTGTTTTTT.

V is TRBV2 and J is TRBJ1-2; a possible D gene is TRBD1 (6 bases). CDR3 length: 17 amino acids. V was trimmed by 1 base and J by 0 bases, leaving 15 bases between them. Per the germline V gene, CDR1 is SNHLY and CDR2 is FYNNEI. The CDR3 spells CASSEGDRTAPNYGYTF. For the CDR3, the DNA is TGTGCCAGCAGTGAAGGAGACCGGACAGCACCTAACTATGGCTACACCTTC.

The chain recombines TRBV5-1 with TRBJ2-5; TRBD2 aligns across 8 bases. This CDR3 is 14 amino acids long. After removal of 5 bases from V and 5 bases from J, the junction contained 8 bases not matched to a gene. Germline CDR1 SGHRS, CDR2 YFSETQ. CDR3 DNA sequence: TGCGCCAGCAGACTAGCGGAGGGGCGGGAGACCCAGTACTTC. The encoded protein is CASRLAEGRETQYF.

The rearrangement uses TRBV29-1 and TRBJ1-1; D call uncertain. This CDR3 is built from 12 residues. Trimming shortened V by 4 bases and J by 0 bases, and 6 bases separated the two germline ends. Germline CDR1 is SQVTM and CDR2 is ANQGSEA. CDR3 DNA sequence: TGCAGCGTTGTTTATGTGAACACTGAAGCTTTCTTT. This encodes CSVVYVNTEAFF.

This sequence joins TRBV18 and TRBJ2-1; D not resolved. This CDR3 has 15 residues. Germline loops: CDR1 KGHSH, CDR2 LQKENI. Trimming left V 6 bases short and J 0 bases short, with 12 bases between. In DNA form, the CDR3 reads TGTGCCAGCTCGCCGAGCGCGAGCTCCTACAATGAGCAGTTCTTC. Amino acid sequence: CASSPSASSYNEQFF.

Turning to this clone: The junction shows a germline mismatch at one end, possibly a read error. This chain joins TRBV7-8 and TRBJ1-5, with D uncertain. CDR1 SGHVS and CDR2 FQNEAQ come from the germline V gene. This CDR3 has 14 amino acids. CDR3 amino acids: CASSLAGDNQPQHF. The CDR3 nucleotides are TGTGCCAGCAGCCTAGCTGGAGACAATCAGCCCCAGCATTTT.

The gene calls are TRBV11-3 and TRBJ2-3; TRBD1 matches 7 bases. Germline CDR1 SGHNT, CDR2 YENEEA. CDR3 length: 14 amino acids. The J segment lost 10 bases and the V segment lost 5 bases, leaving 12 bases of the junction unmatched. The CDR3 DNA reads TGTGCCAGCAGCGACAGGGTCGCACCGTCGGCGCAGTATTTT. Translation: CASSDRVAPSAQYF.

This rearrangement joins TRBV14 to TRBJ2-7; weak D call: TRBD2 (7 bases). In germline, CDR1 is SGHDN, CDR2 FVKESK. Between the trimmed V and J ends, which lost 4 bases and 3 bases, there was a span of 19 bases. This CDR3 region has 16 residues. CDR3 region: CASSPYGGHIDYEQYF. In DNA, the CDR3 is TGTGCCAGCAGCCCATACGGGGGGCACATCGACTACGAGCAGTACTTC.

The chain carries TRBV6-1 and TRBJ2-3, with D possibly being TRBD2 (5 bases). Trimming took off 3 bases at V and 3 bases at J, with 13 bases between the two ends. The CDR3 is made up of 15 amino acids. Per the germline V gene, CDR1 is MNHNS and CDR2 is SASEGT. The CDR3 sequence is CASSDYEGWTDTQYF. The CDR3 nucleotides read TGTGCCAGCAGTGATTATGAGGGTTGGACAGATACGCAGTATTTT.

The V and J genes are TRBV28 and TRBJ2-1; TRBD2 agrees at 16 bases. V shed 7 bases, J shed 2 bases, and the junction held 8 bases outside the gene matches. Germline V gene data show CDR1 as MDHEN and CDR2 as SYDVKM. This CDR3 has 18 amino acids. The CDR3 sequence: CASTSGTSGGDPYNEQFF. The DNA for the CDR3 is TGTGCCAGCACCTCCGGGACTAGCGGGGGGGACCCCTACAATGAGCAGTTCTTC.

This chain links TRBV2 with TRBJ1-2, with D tentatively TRBD1 (5 bases). Germline-derived CDR1 and CDR2 are SNHLY and FYNNEI. Trimming cost V 6 bases and J 4 bases, with 9 bases left between them. This CDR3 has 12 amino acids. The CDR3 sequence is CASSPGPYGYTF. DNA of the CDR3: TGTGCCAGCAGCCCAGGGCCCTATGGCTACACCTTC.

This clone was detected only once. The rearrangement uses TRBV10-2 and TRBJ2-7; D is possibly TRBD2 (6 bases). This CDR3 has 13 residues. V lost 0 bases and J 6 bases, leaving 9 bases between the germline ends. Germline assignment: CDR1 WSHSY and CDR2 SAAADI. The chain's CDR3 is CASSESGGGEQYF. The CDR3 region has the DNA TGCGCCAGCAGTGAGTCTGGGGGAGGCGAGCAGTACTTC.

This chain uses TRBV19 with TRBJ1-2; perhaps TRBD1 as D (6 bases). The CDR3 extends over 15 amino acids. V was clipped by 1 base and J by 4 bases, with 13 bases between them. Germline V lookup: CDR1 LNHDA, CDR2 SQIVND (reference sequence). CDR3 nucleotides: TGTGCCAGTAGTATAGGTGACGGGACAAGCTATGGCTACACCTTC. Amino acids: CASSIGDGTSYGYTF.

Notes on this clone: Other nucleotide sequences in the sample specify the same CDR3. This chain uses TRBV6-1 with TRBJ2-5; 8 nucleotides align to TRBD2. The germline V gene encodes CDR1 MNHNS and CDR2 SASEGT. The CDR3 has 13 residues. Trimming took 5 bases from V and 4 from J; bases not matched to a gene: 3. The CDR3 bases are TGTGCCAGCAGTCCCGGGAGGGGAGAGACCCAGTACTTC. Translation gives CASSPGRGETQYF.

J is TRBJ2-7 and V is TRBV7-2; D possibly corresponds to TRBD1 (6 bases). The CDR3 is 13 amino acids. Germline-derived CDR1 and CDR2 are SGHTA and FQGNSA. With 4 bases removed from V and 6 bases from J, the gap between germline ends came to 13 bases. CDR3 residues: CASSSSQGTEQYF. CDR3 sequence (DNA): TGTGCCAGCAGCTCCTCACAGGGAACCGAGCAGTACTTC.

This chain links TRBV5-1 with TRBJ2-7, with D possibly TRBD2 on 6 matching bases. In germline, CDR1 is SGHRS, CDR2 YFSETQ. This CDR3 has 14 residues. Trimming left V 7 bases short and J 0 bases short, with 14 bases between. DNA of the CDR3: TGCGCCAGCGGAGAAGCGGGTAGCTCCTACGAGCAGTACTTC. Its protein is CASGEAGSSYEQYF.

The chain links TRBV6-1 to TRBJ2-1, with TRBD2 identical over 11 bases. The germline CDR1 and CDR2 sequences are MNHNS and SASEGT. This CDR3 spans 14 amino acids. Trimming cost V 6 bases and J 7 bases; bases outside gene matches: 5. The CDR3, as DNA: TGTGCCAGCAGGGCCGGGACTAGCGGAAATGAGCAGTTCTTC. Translated: CASRAGTSGNEQFF.

V is TRBV5-1 and J is TRBJ2-1; D is undetermined. The CDR3 is 13 residues long. In germline, CDR1 is SGHRS, CDR2 YFSETQ. V was pared by 3 bases and J by 2 bases, with 6 bases between. CDR3 protein: CASSSSTYNEQFF. The DNA of the CDR3 is TGCGCCAGCAGCTCTAGTACCTACAATGAGCAGTTCTTC. Complete variable domain (other parts from reference TRBV5-1 and TRBJ2-1): KAGVTQTPRYLIKTRGQQVTLSCSPISGHRSVSWYQQTPGQGLQFLFEYFSETQRNKGNFPGRFSGRQFSNSRSEMNVSTLELGDSALYLCASSSSTYNEQFFGPGTRLTVL.

The chain couples TRBV4-1 to TRBJ2-3; maybe TRBD2 (5 bases). The germline CDR1 and CDR2 sequences are MGHRA and YSYEKL. V lost 4 bases to trimming and J lost 1 base, with 9 bases between them. This CDR3 comprises 14 residues. The CDR3 DNA follows: TGCGCCAGCAGCCGGACTCAGGGCACAGATACGCAGTATTTT. Protein: CASSRTQGTDTQYF.

The chain combines TRBV4-1 with TRBJ1-1; the D is unclear. The V end lost 4 bases, the J end lost 6 bases, and 15 bases lay between the germline ends. The germline CDR1 and CDR2 sequences are MGHRA and YSYEKL. The CDR3 is 14 residues long. The CDR3 DNA follows: TGCGCCAGCAGCCCTACCGATACGTCCCCTGAAGCTTTCTTT. It yields the protein CASSPTDTSPEAFF.

V usage is TRBV19 and J usage is TRBJ1-5; 7 nucleotides agree with TRBD1. The germline V gene encodes CDR1 LNHDA and CDR2 SQIVND (reference sequence). The CDR3 has 15 amino acids. V was pared by 0 bases and J by 4 bases, with 3 bases of the junction left unmatched. CDR3 DNA sequence: TGTGCCAGTAGTATAGACGGACAGGAGAATCAGCCCCAGCATTTT. Translated, it gives CASSIDGQENQPQHF.

The chain uses TRBV29-1 and TRBJ2-7, with D perhaps matching TRBD1 (6 bases). Between the trimmed V and J ends, which lost 6 bases and 2 bases, there was a span of 14 bases. Per the germline V gene, CDR1 is SQVTM and CDR2 is ANQGSEA. This CDR3 region has 13 residues. The CDR3 nucleotides read TGCAGCGTCCGCCACAGGGATACCTACGAGCAGTACTTC. Translation: CSVRHRDTYEQYF.